The source of this TCR beta chain is a study of T-cell memory formation after mild COVID-19. The wider study: TCR clusters were mostly donor specific.

TCR alpha and TCR beta cDNA libraries carrying sample barcodes and UMIs came from 5'RACE with constant-segment primers. One entry per CDR3 protein, called by TCRdb with MiXCR from the 5' RACE reads. The table has 300,000 to 350,000 distinct CDR3 sequences, 15% to 20% seen once; the top ten hold roughly 21%. In its sample, this clonotype was seen a few times. Its antigen is not known. Study results and limitations: Contracting clones, day 15 to 85, had balanced CD4/CD8, and later expanders favored CD4+. Of the contracting clones, CD4+ ones lay mainly in CM and EM, and CD8+ ones in EMRA.

V was clipped by 3 bases and J by 2 bases, with 14 bases between them. Germline CDR1 SGHDT, CDR2 YYEEEE. The CDR3 sequence is 16 residues long. This chain links TRBV5-6 with TRBJ1-4, with D possibly being TRBD1 (5 bases). This clonotype originated in a man younger than 30 who had mild COVID-19 (a few samples of this study predate the infection). Cell type and time point are not known. Sequencing input: PBMCs or a T cell subset sorted from them (not recorded which). Here the CDR3 DNA reads TGTGCCAGCAGCTCGCTTGGCGGGGGGACTAATGAAAAACTGTTTTTT. As protein: CASSSLGGGTNEKLFF.